This T cell receptor (beta chain) was documented in a study of T cells in Graves' hyperthyroidism and ophthalmopathy. Overall study findings and caveats: The authors' 13 V-J model separated ophthalmopathy from stable hyperthyroidism. Blood also carried most thyroid clonotypes expanded above 0.001.

At least ten counts were recorded for this clonotype. What it binds is unknown. Uncontrolled infection, other autoimmune disease, pregnancy or lactation disqualified patients from enrolment. Amplified regions were TCR beta CDR3 sequences from RNA transcripts. The primer set for the first-round RT-PCR of the TCR CDR3 was HTBI. Each CDR3 protein is one row after TCRdb ran MiXCR on the multiplex PCR reads. The table has 660,000 or so distinct CDR3 sequences, approximately 42% seen once. V lost 8 bases and J 2 bases, leaving 18 bases between the germline ends. This CDR3 comprises 15 residues. CDR1 and CDR2 from the germline V gene are ENHRY and SYGVKD.

This clonotype originated in an adult man with Graves' disease, either hyperthyroidism or ophthalmopathy (not recorded which). The chain has TRBV10-3 and TRBJ1-1; D is possibly TRBD1 (5 bases). Sequencing used peripheral blood or thyroid tissue (not recorded which). The CDR3 is CAIAPNPTANTEAFF. Written as DNA, the CDR3 is TGTGCCATCGCCCCAAACCCGACAGCTAACACTGAAGCTTTCTTT.